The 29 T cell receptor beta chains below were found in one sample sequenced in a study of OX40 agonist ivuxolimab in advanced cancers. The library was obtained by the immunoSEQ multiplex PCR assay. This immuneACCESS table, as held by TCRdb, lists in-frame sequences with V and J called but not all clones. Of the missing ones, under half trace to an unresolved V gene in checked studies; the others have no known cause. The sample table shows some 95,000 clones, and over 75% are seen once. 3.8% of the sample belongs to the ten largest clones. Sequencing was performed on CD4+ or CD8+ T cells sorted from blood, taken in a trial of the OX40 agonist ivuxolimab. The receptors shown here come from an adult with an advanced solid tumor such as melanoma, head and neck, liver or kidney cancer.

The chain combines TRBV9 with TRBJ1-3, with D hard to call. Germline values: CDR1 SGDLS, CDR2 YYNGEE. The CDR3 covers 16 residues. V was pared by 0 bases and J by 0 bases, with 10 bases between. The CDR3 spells CASSVVPESSGNTIYF. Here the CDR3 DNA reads TGTGCCAGCAGCGTAGTTCCTGAGAGCTCTGGAAACACCATATATTTT.

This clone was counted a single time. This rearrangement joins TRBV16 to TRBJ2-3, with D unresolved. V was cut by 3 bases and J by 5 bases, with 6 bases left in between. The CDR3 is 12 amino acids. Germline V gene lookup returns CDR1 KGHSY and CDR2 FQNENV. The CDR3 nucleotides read TGTGCCAGCAGCCAGCAGCGAGATACGCAGTATTTT. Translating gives CASSQQRDTQYF.

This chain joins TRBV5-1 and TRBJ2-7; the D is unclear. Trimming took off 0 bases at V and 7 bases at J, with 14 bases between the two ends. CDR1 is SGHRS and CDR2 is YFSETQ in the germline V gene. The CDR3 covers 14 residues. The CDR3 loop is CASSLGDTQREQYF. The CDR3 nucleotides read TGCGCCAGCAGCTTGGGAGATACCCAGCGTGAGCAGTACTTC.

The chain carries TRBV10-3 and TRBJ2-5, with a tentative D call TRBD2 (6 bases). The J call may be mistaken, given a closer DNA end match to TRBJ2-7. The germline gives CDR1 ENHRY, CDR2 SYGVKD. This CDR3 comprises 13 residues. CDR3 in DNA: TGTGCCATCAGTGAGCGTCGGGGGTACGAGCAGTACTTC. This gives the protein CAISERRGYEQYF.

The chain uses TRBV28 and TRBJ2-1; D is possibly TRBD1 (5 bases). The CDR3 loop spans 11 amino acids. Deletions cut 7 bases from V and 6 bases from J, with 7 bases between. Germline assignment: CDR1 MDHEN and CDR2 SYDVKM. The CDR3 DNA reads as TGTGCCAGCACCAGGGCCAATGAGCAGTTCTTC. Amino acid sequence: CASTRANEQFF. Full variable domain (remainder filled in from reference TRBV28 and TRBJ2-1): DVKVTQSSRYLVKRTGEKVFLECVQDMDHENMFWYRQDPGLGLRLIYFSYDVKMKEKGDIPEGYSVSREKKERFSLILESASTNQTSMYLCASTRANEQFFGPGTRLTVL.

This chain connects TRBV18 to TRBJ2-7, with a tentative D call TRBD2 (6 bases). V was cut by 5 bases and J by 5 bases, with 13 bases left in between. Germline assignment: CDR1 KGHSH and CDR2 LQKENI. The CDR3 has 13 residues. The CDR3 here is CASSAGLLNEQYF. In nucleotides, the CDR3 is TGTGCCAGCTCAGCCGGACTATTAAACGAGCAGTACTTC.

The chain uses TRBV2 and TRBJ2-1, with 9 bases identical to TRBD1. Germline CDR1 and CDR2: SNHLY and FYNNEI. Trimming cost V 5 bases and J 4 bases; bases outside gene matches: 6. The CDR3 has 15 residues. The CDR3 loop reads CASSPDRGGYNEQFF. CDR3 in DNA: TGTGCCAGCAGTCCGGACAGGGGAGGATACAATGAGCAGTTCTTC.

CDR3: CASSFRTGGLIEQYF. The CDR3 DNA reads as TGTGCCAGCAGCTTTAGGACGGGAGGCCTAATCGAGCAGTACTTC. The rearrangement uses TRBV13 and TRBJ2-7; 7 nucleotides agree with TRBD2. With V trimmed by 3 bases and J by 6 bases, 11 bases remained unmatched. Germline CDR1 reads PRHDT; CDR2 reads FYEKMQ (reference sequence). The CDR3 extends over 15 amino acids.

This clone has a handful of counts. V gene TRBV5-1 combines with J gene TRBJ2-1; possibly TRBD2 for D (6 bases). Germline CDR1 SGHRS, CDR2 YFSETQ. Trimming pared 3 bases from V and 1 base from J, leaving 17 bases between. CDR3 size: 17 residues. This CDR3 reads CASSSMTPGLSYNEQFF. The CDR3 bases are TGCGCCAGCAGCTCGATGACCCCGGGACTTTCCTACAATGAGCAGTTCTTC.

The CDR3, as DNA: TGTGCCAGCCAGCGGGTGTGGGAGTCCGACGAGCAGTACTTC. Protein product: CASQRVWESDEQYF. The rearrangement links TRBV6-6 to TRBJ2-7, with D possibly matching TRBD2 (6 bases). Looked up from germline, CDR1 is MNHNY and CDR2 is SVGAGI (reference sequence). The V and J ends lost 8 bases and 5 bases respectively, with 19 bases between them. This CDR3 comprises 14 residues.

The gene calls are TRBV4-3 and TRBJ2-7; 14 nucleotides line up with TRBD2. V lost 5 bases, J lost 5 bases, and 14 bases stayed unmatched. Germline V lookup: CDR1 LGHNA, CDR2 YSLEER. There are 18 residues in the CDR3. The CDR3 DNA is TGCGCCAGCAGCGTCGGGACTAGCGGGAGTGTTGGGGCCAACGAGCAGTACTTC. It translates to CASSVGTSGSVGANEQYF.

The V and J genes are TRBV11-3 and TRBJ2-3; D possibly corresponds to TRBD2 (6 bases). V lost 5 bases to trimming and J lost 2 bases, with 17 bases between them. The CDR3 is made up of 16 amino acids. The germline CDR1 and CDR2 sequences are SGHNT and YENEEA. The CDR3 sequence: CASSLGDFGNTDTQYF. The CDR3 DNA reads TGTGCCAGCAGCCTTGGGGACTTTGGGAACACAGATACGCAGTATTTT.

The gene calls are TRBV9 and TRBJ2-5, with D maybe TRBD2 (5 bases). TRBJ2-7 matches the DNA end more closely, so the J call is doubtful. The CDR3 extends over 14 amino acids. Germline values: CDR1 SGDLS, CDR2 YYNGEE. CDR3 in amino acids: CASSVDGSSYEQYF. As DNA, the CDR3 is TGTGCCAGCAGCGTAGATGGGAGCTCCTACGAGCAGTACTTC.

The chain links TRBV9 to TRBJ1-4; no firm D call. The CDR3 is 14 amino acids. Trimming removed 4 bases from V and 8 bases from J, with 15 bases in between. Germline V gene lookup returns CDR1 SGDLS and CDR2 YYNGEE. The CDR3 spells CASSPGRGVEKLFF. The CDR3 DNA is TGTGCCAGCAGCCCCGGACGGGGTGTGGAAAAACTGTTTTTT.

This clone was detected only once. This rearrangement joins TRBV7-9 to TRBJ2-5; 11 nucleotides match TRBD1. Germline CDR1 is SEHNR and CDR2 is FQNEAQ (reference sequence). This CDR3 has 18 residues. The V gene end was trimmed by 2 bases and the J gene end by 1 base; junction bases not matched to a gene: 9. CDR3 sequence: CASSLLSRTGGFQETQYF. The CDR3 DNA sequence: TGTGCCAGCAGCTTATTGAGTCGGACAGGGGGCTTCCAAGAGACCCAGTACTTC.

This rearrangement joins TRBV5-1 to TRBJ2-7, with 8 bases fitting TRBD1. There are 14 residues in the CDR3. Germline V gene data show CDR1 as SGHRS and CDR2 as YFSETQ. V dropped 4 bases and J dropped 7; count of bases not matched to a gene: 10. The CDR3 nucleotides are TGCGCCAGCAGCCGATCAGGGGGCGCGAATGAGCAGTACTTC. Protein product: CASSRSGGANEQYF.

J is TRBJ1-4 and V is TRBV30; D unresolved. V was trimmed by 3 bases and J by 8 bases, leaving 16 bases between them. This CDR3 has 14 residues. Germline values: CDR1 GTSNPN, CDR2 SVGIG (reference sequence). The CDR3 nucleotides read TGTGCCTGGAGGGGCCGGAGGGAGGTGGAAAAACTGTTTTTT. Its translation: CAWRGRREVEKLFF.

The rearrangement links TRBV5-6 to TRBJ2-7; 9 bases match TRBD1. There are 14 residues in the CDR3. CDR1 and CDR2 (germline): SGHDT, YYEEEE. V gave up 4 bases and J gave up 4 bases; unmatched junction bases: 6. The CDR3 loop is CASSLAGTGYEQYF. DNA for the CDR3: TGTGCCAGCAGCCTTGCCGGGACAGGGTACGAGCAGTACTTC.

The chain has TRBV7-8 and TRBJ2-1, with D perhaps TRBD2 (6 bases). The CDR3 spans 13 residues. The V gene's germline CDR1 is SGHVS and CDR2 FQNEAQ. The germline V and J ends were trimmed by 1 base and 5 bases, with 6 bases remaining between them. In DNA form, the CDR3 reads TGTGCCAGCAGCTTAGGGACTAACAATGAGCAGTTCTTC. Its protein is CASSLGTNNEQFF.

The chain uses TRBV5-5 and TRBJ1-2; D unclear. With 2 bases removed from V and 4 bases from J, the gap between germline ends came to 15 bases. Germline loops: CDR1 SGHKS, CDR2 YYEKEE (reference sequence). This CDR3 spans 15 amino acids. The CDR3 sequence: CASSFRSGEVYGYTF. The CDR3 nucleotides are TGTGCCAGCAGCTTTCGCTCCGGGGAGGTCTATGGCTACACCTTC. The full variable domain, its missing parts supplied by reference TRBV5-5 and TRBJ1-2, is DAGVTQSPTHLIKTRGQQVTLRCSPISGHKSVSWYQQVLGQGPQFIFQYYEKEERGRGNFPDRFSARQFPNYSSELNVNALLLGDSALYLCASSFRSGEVYGYTFGSGTRLTVV.

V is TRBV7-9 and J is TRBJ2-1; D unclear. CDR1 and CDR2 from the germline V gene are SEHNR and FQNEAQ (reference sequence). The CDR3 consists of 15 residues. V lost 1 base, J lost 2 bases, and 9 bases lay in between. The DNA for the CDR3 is TGTGCCAGCAGCTTAGGGACCTCCGCCTACAATGAGCAGTTCTTC. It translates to CASSLGTSAYNEQFF.

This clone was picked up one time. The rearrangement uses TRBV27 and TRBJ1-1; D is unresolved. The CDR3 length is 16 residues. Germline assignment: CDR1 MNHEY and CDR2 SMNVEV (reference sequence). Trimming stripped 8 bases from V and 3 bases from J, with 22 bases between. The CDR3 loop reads CASALGVGEMYTEAFF. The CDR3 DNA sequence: TGTGCCAGCGCTCTCGGCGTCGGGGAGATGTACACTGAAGCTTTCTTT.

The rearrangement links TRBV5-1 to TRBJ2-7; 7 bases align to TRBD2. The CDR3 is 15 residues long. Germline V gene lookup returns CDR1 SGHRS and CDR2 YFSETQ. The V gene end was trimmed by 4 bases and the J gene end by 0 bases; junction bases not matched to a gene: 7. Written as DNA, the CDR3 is TGCGCCAGCAGCGGGGGGGACTCTACCTCCTACGAGCAGTACTTC. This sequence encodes CASSGGDSTSYEQYF.

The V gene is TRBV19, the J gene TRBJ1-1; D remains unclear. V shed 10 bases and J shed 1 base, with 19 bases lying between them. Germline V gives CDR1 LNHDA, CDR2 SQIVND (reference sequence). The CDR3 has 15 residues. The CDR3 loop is CATRPSVEGNTEAFF. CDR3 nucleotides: TGTGCCACTAGACCCTCGGTTGAGGGGAACACTGAAGCTTTCTTT.

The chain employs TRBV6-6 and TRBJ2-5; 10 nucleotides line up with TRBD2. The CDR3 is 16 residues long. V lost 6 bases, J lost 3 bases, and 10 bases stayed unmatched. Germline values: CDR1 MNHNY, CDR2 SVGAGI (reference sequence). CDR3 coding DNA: TGTGCCAGCAGCCGAGGGTTGCTAGCGGGAGAAGAGACCCAGTACTTC. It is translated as CASSRGLLAGEETQYF.

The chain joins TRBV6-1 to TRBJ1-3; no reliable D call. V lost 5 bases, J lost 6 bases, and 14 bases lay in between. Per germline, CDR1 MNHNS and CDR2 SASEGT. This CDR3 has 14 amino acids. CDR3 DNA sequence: TGTGCCAGCAGTTCTCTGAGGAGAAAAAACACCATATATTTT. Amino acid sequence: CASSSLRRKNTIYF.

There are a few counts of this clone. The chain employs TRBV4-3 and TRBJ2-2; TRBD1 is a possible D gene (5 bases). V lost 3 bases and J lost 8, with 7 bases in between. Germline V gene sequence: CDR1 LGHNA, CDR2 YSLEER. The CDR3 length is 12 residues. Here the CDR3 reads CASSQRTGELFF. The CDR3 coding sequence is TGCGCCAGCAGCCAGAGGACAGGGGAGCTGTTTTTT.

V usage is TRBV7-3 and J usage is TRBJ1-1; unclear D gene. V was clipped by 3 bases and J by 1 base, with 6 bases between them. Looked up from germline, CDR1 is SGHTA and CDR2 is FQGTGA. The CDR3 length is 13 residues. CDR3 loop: CASSFGENTEAFF. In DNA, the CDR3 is TGTGCCAGCAGCTTCGGGGAGAACACTGAAGCTTTCTTT.

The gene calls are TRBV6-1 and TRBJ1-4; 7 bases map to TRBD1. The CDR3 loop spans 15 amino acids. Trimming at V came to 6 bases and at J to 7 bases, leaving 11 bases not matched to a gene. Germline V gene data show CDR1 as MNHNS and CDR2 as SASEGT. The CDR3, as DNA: TGTGCCAGCAGCCCCCGGGACAGAGGAAGTGAAAAACTGTTTTTT. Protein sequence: CASSPRDRGSEKLFF.